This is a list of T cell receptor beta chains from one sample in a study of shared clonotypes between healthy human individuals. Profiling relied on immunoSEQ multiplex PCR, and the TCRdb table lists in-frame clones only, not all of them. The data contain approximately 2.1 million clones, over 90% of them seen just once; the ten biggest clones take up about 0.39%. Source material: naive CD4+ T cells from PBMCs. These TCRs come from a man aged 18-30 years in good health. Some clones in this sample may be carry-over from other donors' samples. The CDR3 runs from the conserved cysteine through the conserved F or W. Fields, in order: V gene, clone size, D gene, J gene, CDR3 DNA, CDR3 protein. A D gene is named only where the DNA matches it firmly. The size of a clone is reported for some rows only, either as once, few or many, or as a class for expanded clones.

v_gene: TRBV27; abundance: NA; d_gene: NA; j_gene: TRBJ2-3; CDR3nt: TGTGCCAGCAGTTTGCAACTCGGGGCGGATACGCAGTATTTT; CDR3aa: CASSLQLGADTQYF
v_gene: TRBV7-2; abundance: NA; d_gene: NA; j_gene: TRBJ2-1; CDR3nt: TGTGCCAGCAGCAGATATCGTGCAAATGAGCAGTTCTTC; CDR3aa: CASSRYRANEQFF
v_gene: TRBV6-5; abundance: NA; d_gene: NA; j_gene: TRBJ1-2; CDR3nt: TGTGCCAGCAGTTACTTAGGAGGGAGCTATGGCTACACCTTC; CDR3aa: CASSYLGGSYGYTF
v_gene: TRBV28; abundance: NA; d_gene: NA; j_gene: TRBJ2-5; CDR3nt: TGTGCCAGCAGTGAATCGACCTCCAGGACCCAGTACTTC; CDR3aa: CASSESTSRTQYF
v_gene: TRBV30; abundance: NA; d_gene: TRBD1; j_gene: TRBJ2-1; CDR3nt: TGTGCCTGTGGGGACAGCGGTTCGACATCCTACAATGAGCAGTTCTTC; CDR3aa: CACGDSGSTSYNEQFF
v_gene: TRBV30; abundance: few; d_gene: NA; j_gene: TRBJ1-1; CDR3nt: TGTGCCTGGAGTGTGGCCCCTGAAGCTTTCTTT; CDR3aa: CAWSVAPEAFF
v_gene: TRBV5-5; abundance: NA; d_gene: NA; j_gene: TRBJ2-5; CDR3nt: TGTGCCAGCAGCCTATTCGGGGCACAAGAGACCCAGTACTTC; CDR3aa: CASSLFGAQETQYF
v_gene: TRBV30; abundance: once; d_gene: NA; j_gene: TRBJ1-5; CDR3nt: TGTGCCTGGAGTACCATCCCCCCCCAGCCCCAGCATTTT; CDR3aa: CAWSTIPPQPQHF
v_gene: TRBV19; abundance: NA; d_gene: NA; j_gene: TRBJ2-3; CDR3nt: TGTGCCAGTAGTATCTGGGCATCTAGCACAGATACGCAGTATTTT; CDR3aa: CASSIWASSTDTQYF
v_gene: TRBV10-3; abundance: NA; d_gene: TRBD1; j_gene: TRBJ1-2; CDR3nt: TGTGCCATCAGTGAGTGGGGACAGGGCCATGGCTACACCTTC; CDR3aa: CAISEWGQGHGYTF
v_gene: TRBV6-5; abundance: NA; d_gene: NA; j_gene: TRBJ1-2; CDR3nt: TGTGCCAGCAGTTACGCTCCTGGGGGCGCCTTCAATGGCTACACCTTC; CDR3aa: CASSYAPGGAFNGYTF
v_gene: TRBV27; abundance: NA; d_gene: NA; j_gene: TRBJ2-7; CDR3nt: TGTGCCAGCAGTGGTGGCTACGAGCAGTACTTC; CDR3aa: CASSGGYEQYF
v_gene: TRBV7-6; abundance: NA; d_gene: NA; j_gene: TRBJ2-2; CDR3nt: TGTGCCAGCAGCCGCCGGACTGGTACGAACACCGGGGAGCTGTTTTTT; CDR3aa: CASSRRTGTNTGELFF
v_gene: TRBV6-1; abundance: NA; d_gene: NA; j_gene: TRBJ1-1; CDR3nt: TGTGCCAGCAGATCGGGATTGAACACTGAAGCTTTCTTT; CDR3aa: CASRSGLNTEAFF
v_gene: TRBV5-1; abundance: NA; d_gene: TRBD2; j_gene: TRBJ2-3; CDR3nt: TGCGCCAGCAGCTCCGGGACTAGCGGGCCCACAGATACGCAGTATTTT; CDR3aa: CASSSGTSGPTDTQYF
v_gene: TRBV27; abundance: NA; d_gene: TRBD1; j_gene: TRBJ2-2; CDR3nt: TGTGCCACCTGGGGACAGCCGAACACCGGGGAGCTGTTTTTT; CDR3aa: CATWGQPNTGELFF
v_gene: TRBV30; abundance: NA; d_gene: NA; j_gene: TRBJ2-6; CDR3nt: TGTGCTGGAACAGTCTCTGGGGCCAACGTCCTGACTTTC; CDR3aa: CAGTVSGANVLTF
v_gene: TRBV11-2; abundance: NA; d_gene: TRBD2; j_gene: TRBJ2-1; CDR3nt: TGTGCCAGCAGCTTGACGACTAGCGGTGTCAATGAGCAGTTCTTC; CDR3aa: CASSLTTSGVNEQFF
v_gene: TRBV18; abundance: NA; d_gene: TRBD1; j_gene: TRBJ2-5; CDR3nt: TGTGCCAGCTCACCCAACAGGGGCGGGGAGACCCAGTACTTC; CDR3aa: CASSPNRGGETQYF
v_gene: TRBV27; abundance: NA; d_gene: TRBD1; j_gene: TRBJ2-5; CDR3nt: TGTGCCAGCAGTCCCTCGACAGGGTGGGAGACCCAGTACTTC; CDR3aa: CASSPSTGWETQYF
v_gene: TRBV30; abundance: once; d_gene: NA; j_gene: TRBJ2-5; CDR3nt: TGTGCCTGGAGTGTAACGGGGACGGAGACCCAGTACTTC; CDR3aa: CAWSVTGTETQYF
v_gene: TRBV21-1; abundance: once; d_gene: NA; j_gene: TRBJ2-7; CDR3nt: TGTGCCAGCAGCAAAGAAAAACAATACGAGCAGTACTTC; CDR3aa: CASSKEKQYEQYF
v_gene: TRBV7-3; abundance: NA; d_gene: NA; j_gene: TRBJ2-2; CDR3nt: TGTGCCAGCAGCTTAATCGGGGTCACCGGGGAGCTGTTTTTT; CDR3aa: CASSLIGVTGELFF
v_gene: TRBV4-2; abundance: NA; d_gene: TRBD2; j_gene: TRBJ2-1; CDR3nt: TGTGCCAGCAGCCAAGGGCGGACTAGCGGACCCTACAATGAGCAGTTCTTC; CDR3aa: CASSQGRTSGPYNEQFF
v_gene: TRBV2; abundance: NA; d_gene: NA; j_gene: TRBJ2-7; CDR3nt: TGTGCCAGCAGTGAAGACAGGTTGCACGAGCAGTACTTC; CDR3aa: CASSEDRLHEQYF
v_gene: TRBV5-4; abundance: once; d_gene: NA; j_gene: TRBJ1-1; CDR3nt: TGTGCCAGCAGCTTGGCGGCTTCTGGAAACACTGAAGCTTTCTTT; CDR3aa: CASSLAASGNTEAFF
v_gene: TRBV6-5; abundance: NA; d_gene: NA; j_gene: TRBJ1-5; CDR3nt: TGTGCCAGCAGTTTACAGAGAAATCAGCCCCAGCATTTT; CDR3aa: CASSLQRNQPQHF
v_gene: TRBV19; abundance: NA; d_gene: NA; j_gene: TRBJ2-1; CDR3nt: TGTGCCAGTAGTAATTATCGGTCACCAGAGCAGTTCTTC; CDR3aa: CASSNYRSPEQFF
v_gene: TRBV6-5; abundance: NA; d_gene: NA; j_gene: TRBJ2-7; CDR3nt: TGTGCCAGCAGTTACGGGGACCTACTCGGGGAGCAGTACTTC; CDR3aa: CASSYGDLLGEQYF
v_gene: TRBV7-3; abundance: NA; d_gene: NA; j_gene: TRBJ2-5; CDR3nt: TGTGCCAGCAGCTTAGGGCCAGGGGCCCAAGAGACCCAGTACTTC; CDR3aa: CASSLGPGAQETQYF
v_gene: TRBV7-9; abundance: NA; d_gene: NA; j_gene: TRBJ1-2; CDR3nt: TGTGCCAGCAGCTTATCCCTCGAACCTGGTCACACCTTC; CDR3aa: CASSLSLEPGHTF
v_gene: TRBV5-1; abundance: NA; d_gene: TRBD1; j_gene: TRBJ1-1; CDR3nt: TGCGCCAGCAGCACGACAGGGTTGAACACTGAAGCTTTCTTT; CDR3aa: CASSTTGLNTEAFF
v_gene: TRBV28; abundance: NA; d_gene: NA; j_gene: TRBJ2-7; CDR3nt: TGTGCCAGCAGTTTACACCGGGACACATACTACGAGCAGTACTTC; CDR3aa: CASSLHRDTYYEQYF
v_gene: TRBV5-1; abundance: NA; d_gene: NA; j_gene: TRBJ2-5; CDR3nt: TGCGCCAGCAGCCTGACCTCATGGAGAGAGACCCAGTACTTC; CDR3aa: CASSLTSWRETQYF
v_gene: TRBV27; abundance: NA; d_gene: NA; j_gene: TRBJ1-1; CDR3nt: TGTGCCAGCAGTTTCTCACTGGCATCTGAAGCTTTCTTT; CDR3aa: CASSFSLASEAFF
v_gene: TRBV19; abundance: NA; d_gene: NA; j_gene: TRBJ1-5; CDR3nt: TGTGCCAGTAGTATTGTAACAGGGCAGAGCAATCAGCCCCAGCATTTT; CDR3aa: CASSIVTGQSNQPQHF
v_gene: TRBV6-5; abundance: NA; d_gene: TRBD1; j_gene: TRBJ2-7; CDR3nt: TGTGCCAGCAGTTCGCCCGGGACAGGGAAGTACGAGCAGTACTTC; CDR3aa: CASSSPGTGKYEQYF
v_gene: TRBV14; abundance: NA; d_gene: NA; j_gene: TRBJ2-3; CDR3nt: TGTGCCAGCAGCCCGACGGTTTACCGCACAGATACGCAGTATTTT; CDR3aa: CASSPTVYRTDTQYF
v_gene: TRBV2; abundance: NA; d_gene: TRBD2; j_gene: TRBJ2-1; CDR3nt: TGTGCCAGCAGGGTTGGTAGCGGGAGAAATGAGCAGTTCTTC; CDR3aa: CASRVGSGRNEQFF
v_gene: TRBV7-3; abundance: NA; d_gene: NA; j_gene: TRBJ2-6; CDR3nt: TGTGCCAGCAGCTTAACCGGCTTTCTCTCTGGGGCCAACGTCCTGACTTTC; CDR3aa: CASSLTGFLSGANVLTF
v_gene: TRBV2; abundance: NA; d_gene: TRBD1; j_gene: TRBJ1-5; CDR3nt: TGTGCCAGCAGTTGGGACAGGGGGAGGAATCAGCCCCAGCATTTT; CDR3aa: CASSWDRGRNQPQHF
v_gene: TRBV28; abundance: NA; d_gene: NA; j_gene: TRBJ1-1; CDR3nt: TGTGCCAGCAGTTTGGCGGATAACACTGAAGCTTTCTTT; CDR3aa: CASSLADNTEAFF
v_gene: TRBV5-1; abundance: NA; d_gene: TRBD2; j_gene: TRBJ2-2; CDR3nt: TGCGCCAGCAGCGGGGGGGCGAACACCGGGGAGCTGTTTTTT; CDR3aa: CASSGGANTGELFF
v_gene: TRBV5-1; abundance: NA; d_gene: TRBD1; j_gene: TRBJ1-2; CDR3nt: TGCGCCAGCAGCTTACAGGGGGCGGGCGGCTACACCTTC; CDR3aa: CASSLQGAGGYTF
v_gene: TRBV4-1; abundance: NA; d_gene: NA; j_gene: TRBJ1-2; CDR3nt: TGCGCCAGCAGCCAAGTCCCCGGACAGCTTAACCCTAACTATGGCTACACCTTC; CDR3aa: CASSQVPGQLNPNYGYTF
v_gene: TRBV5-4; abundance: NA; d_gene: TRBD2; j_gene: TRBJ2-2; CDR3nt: TGTGCCAGCAGCGGAAGGACTAGCGGGGAGACCGGGGAGCTGTTTTTT; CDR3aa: CASSGRTSGETGELFF
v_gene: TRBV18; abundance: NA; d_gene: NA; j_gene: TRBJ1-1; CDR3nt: TGTGCCAGCTCATCCTTCTATTCGGGTGGAAACACTGAAGCTTTCTTT; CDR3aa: CASSSFYSGGNTEAFF
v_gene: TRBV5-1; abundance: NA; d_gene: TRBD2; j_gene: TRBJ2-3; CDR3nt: TGCGCCAGCAACCCACTAGCGGGCACAGATACGCAGTATTTT; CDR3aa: CASNPLAGTDTQYF
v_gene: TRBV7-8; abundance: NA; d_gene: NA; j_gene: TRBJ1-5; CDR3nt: TGTGCCAGCAGCCAAGTAGGGATAGGCAATCAGCCCCAGCATTTT; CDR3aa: CASSQVGIGNQPQHF
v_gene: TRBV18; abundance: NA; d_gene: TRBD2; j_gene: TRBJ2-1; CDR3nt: TGTGCCAGCTCACCCGGACTAGCGGGGATCGATGAGCAGTTCTTC; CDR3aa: CASSPGLAGIDEQFF
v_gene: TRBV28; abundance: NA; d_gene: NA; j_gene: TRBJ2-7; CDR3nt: TGTGCCAGCAGAGGTCAACCCTACGAGCAGTACTTC; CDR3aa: CASRGQPYEQYF
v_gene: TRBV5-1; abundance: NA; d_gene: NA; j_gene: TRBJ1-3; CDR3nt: TGCGCCAGCAGCTTGGCCTCCGGGGCACTCTCTGGAAACACCATATATTTT; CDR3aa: CASSLASGALSGNTIYF
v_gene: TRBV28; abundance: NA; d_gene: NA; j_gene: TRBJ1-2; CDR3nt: TGTGCCAGCAGTTTGCGGGGGAGGGGCTATGGCTACACCTTC; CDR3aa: CASSLRGRGYGYTF